The 8 T cell receptor beta chains reported below all come from one sample, sequenced in a study of PD-L1 blockade in urothelial cancer (dated by TCRdb to 2016 to 2017). This specimen's time point label, interpreted: peripheral blood 6 weeks after treatment start. The method behind the library was the immunoSEQ multiplex PCR assay. What TCRdb holds here is the immuneACCESS table cut down to in-frame rearrangements. Part of the clones is not present; checked against another copy, under half of the missing clones reflect an unresolved V gene, and the others are unexplained. The sample table shows more than 40,000 clones, and approximately 83% are seen once. About 15% of the sample is taken by the ten largest. The sequencing here drew on PBMCs, taken around atezolizumab (anti-PD-L1) treatment. The receptor set was obtained from a man aged 55 to 70 with urothelial cancer.

The chain is built from TRBV14 and TRBJ1-1, with D possibly matching TRBD1 (5 bases). This CDR3 is built from 15 residues. The germline V gene encodes CDR1 SGHDN and CDR2 FVKESK. V was pared by 1 base and J by 0 bases, with 9 bases between. The CDR3 here is CASSQVDRLNTEAFF. The CDR3 nucleotides read TGTGCCAGCAGCCAAGTAGACAGACTGAACACTGAAGCTTTCTTT.

This clone was recorded only once. The chain has TRBV5-6 and TRBJ1-1, with no clear D. Germline-derived CDR1 and CDR2 are SGHDT and YYEEEE. The V end lost 0 bases, the J end lost 0 bases, and 15 bases lay between the germline ends. The CDR3 is made up of 17 amino acids. The CDR3 bases are TGTGCCAGCAGCTTGGTCGGGATGGGGATGGTGAACACTGAAGCTTTCTTT. As protein: CASSLVGMGMVNTEAFF.

The chain uses TRBV5-1 and TRBJ2-7, with 9 bases aligning to TRBD1. Trimming at V came to 4 bases and at J to 0 bases, leaving 8 bases not matched to a gene. The length of the CDR3 is 16 residues. Germline V lookup: CDR1 SGHRS, CDR2 YFSETQ. The DNA for the CDR3 is TGCGCCAGCAGCCCCCGACAGGGGGTCGGCTCCTACGAGCAGTACTTC. This codes for CASSPRQGVGSYEQYF.

The chain joins TRBV5-1 to TRBJ2-7; a possible D gene is TRBD2 (6 bases). V was shortened by 0 bases and J by 2 bases, with 12 bases between the two germline ends. The CDR3 consists of 15 residues. From germline, CDR1 is SGHRS and CDR2 YFSETQ. This CDR3 is CASSLAGTETYEQYF. CDR3 nucleotides: TGCGCCAGCAGCTTGGCCGGGACTGAAACCTACGAGCAGTACTTC.

In its sample, this clone was seen once. This chain uses TRBV11-2 with TRBJ2-5; a weak D match, TRBD1 (6 bases). The CDR3 covers 16 residues. V lost 3 bases and J 2 bases, leaving 16 bases between the germline ends. Per the germline V gene, CDR1 is SGHAT and CDR2 is FQNNGV. CDR3 nucleotides: TGTGCCAGCAGCTTCAGGGGCGCGCTTCCACAAGAGACCCAGTACTTC. Its translation is CASSFRGALPQETQYF.

The V and J genes are TRBV7-9 and TRBJ1-4; D is possibly TRBD1 (5 bases). With 0 bases removed from V and 6 bases from J, the gap between germline ends came to 11 bases. CDR3 length equals 15 residues. Germline loops: CDR1 SEHNR, CDR2 FQNEAQ (reference sequence). In DNA, the CDR3 is TGTGCCAGCAGCTTAGCGGTAGGGGATCATGAAAAACTGTTTTTT. It encodes CASSLAVGDHEKLFF.

This rearrangement joins TRBV5-1 to TRBJ1-6; 9 bases fit TRBD1. V was pared by 5 bases and J by 10 bases, with 16 bases of the junction left unmatched. The CDR3 covers 17 residues. The V gene's germline CDR1 is SGHRS and CDR2 YFSETQ. DNA for the CDR3: TGCGCCAGCAGATTCCTCCCGGGACAGGGAGGAGGATCACCCCTCCACTTT. This gives the protein CASRFLPGQGGGSPLHF.

V usage is TRBV5-6 and J usage is TRBJ1-6, with D perhaps TRBD1 (6 bases). Germline values: CDR1 SGHDT, CDR2 YYEEEE. Trimming took 2 bases from V and 5 from J, leaving 11 bases between them. The CDR3 totals 15 residues. CDR3: CASSLGQRNNSPLHF. The CDR3 DNA is TGTGCCAGCAGCTTAGGACAGAGGAATAATTCACCCCTCCACTTT.